The 10 T cell receptor beta chains listed next were all sequenced from one sample in a study of T cells after yellow fever vaccination (dated 2019 in TCRdb). Library creation used 5' RACE. The reads were generated on an Illumina HiSeq 2500. TCRdb applied fastp at Q25 and MiXCR to the public reads, then kept only in-frame beta chains. Records with the same CDR3 protein are collapsed into one entry carrying the most frequent genes and DNA. This sample holds under 80,000 distinct CDR3 sequences; roughly 7.3% were observed only once. Together, the top ten hold 36% of the sample. Sample treatment or condition, as interpreted from the label and publication: live attenuated yellow fever vaccine strain. The sample in question was CD8+ T cells sorted from PBMCs, obtained 15 days after the yellow fever booster vaccination. Source of these receptors: a man between 25 and 39 years old who received the YFV17D yellow fever vaccine.

Ten or more counts support this clonotype. This chain uses TRBV30 with TRBJ2-2; D remains ambiguous. The CDR3 sequence is 12 residues long. Germline V lookup: CDR1 GTSNPN, CDR2 SVGIG (reference sequence). V was cut by 3 bases and J by 5 bases, with 7 bases left in between. This chain's CDR3 is CAWRDWTGELFF. In DNA form, the CDR3 reads TGTGCCTGGAGAGACTGGACCGGGGAGCTGTTTTTT. The full variable domain, its missing parts supplied by reference TRBV30 and TRBJ2-2, is SQTIHQWPATLVQPVGSPLSLECTVEGTSNPNLYWYRQAAGRGLQLLFYSVGIGQISSEVPQNLSASRPQDRQFILSSKKLLLSDSGFYLCAWRDWTGELFFGEGSRLTVL.

This clonotype appeared many times. The chain couples TRBV12-3 or TRBV12-4 to TRBJ2-1; D gene unclear. V lost 1 base and J lost 10, with 8 bases in between. CDR3 length equals 12 residues. CDR3 protein: CASSLGAPEQFF. CDR3 in DNA: TGTGCCAGCAGTTTAGGGGCCCCGGAGCAGTTCTTC.

The table lists this clonotype with many counts. The rearrangement links TRBV3-1 to TRBJ2-7; unclear D gene. The CDR3 length is 16 residues. The germline V gene has CDR1 LGHDT and CDR2 YNNKEL (reference sequence). V shed 0 bases and J shed 4 bases, with 16 bases lying between them. The CDR3 DNA reads as TGTGCCAGCAGCCAAGATTCCGGACCATCCATTTACGAGCAGTACTTC. Translating it yields CASSQDSGPSIYEQYF.

This clonotype was recorded at least ten times. The rearrangement links TRBV4-3 to TRBJ1-4; D is unclear. Trimming left V 4 bases short and J 7 bases short, with 4 bases between. Germline loops: CDR1 LGHNA, CDR2 YSLEER. The CDR3 consists of 11 residues. The CDR3 loop reads CASSPGEKLFF. DNA for the CDR3: TGCGCCAGCAGCCCTGGTGAAAAACTGTTTTTT.

This clonotype was recorded many times. The chain couples TRBV24-1 to TRBJ2-7; no reliable D call. Germline V gene data show CDR1 as KGHDR and CDR2 as SFDVKD. Trimming left V 3 bases short and J 5 bases short, with 4 bases between. The CDR3 covers 11 residues. CDR3: CATSDRDEQYF. The DNA of the CDR3 is TGTGCCACCAGTGATCGGGACGAGCAGTACTTC.

This clonotype was seen repeatedly, ten times or more. J is TRBJ2-7 and V is TRBV18; 8 bases fit TRBD2. The J segment lost 2 bases and the V segment lost 3 bases, leaving 3 bases of the junction unmatched. This CDR3 has 14 amino acids. CDR1 is KGHSH, CDR2 LQKENI, per germline. This chain's CDR3 is CASSPSGRAYEQYF. The CDR3 region has the DNA TGTGCCAGCTCACCCAGCGGGAGAGCCTACGAGCAGTACTTC.

This clonotype appeared many times. The V call is TRBV29-1, the J call TRBJ2-7; TRBD1 aligns across 11 bases. The ends lost 7 bases at V and 4 bases at J; junction bases unmatched: 6. Germline CDR1 SQVTM, CDR2 ANQGSEA. The CDR3 totals 13 residues. This chain's CDR3 is CSGRTGGGYEQYF. The CDR3 DNA sequence: TGCAGCGGTCGGACAGGGGGCGGGTACGAGCAGTACTTC.

There are many counts of this clonotype. The chain's CDR3 is CASSFTASVAHEQYF. The DNA for the CDR3 is TGTGCCAGCAGCTTTACAGCCTCCGTCGCCCACGAGCAGTACTTC. This chain joins TRBV7-2 and TRBJ2-7; no firm D call. The V end was cut by 3 bases, the J end by 5 bases, with 17 bases between. Germline CDR1 SGHTA, CDR2 FQGNSA. The CDR3 is 15 amino acids.

This clonotype was recorded many times. The chain is built from TRBV20-1 and TRBJ2-3, with TRBD1 identical over 8 bases. J was trimmed by 5 bases and V by 5 bases; bases with no gene match: 18. The CDR3 is 17 amino acids. Germline V gene sequence: CDR1 DFQATT, CDR2 SNEGSKA (reference sequence). The CDR3 reads CSALVVGQTGAIDTQYF. The CDR3 DNA follows: TGCAGTGCTCTCGTAGTCGGACAGACAGGGGCAATAGATACGCAGTATTTT.

This clonotype was found many times. The rearrangement uses TRBV29-1 and TRBJ2-3; D is perhaps TRBD2 (6 bases). V shed 3 bases and J shed 0 bases, with 13 bases lying between them. Germline-derived CDR1 and CDR2 are SQVTM and ANQGSEA. The CDR3 length is 15 residues. CDR3 sequence (DNA): TGCAGCGTTGATACCGGGAGCGGGAGCACAGATACGCAGTATTTT. Its translation is CSVDTGSGSTDTQYF.